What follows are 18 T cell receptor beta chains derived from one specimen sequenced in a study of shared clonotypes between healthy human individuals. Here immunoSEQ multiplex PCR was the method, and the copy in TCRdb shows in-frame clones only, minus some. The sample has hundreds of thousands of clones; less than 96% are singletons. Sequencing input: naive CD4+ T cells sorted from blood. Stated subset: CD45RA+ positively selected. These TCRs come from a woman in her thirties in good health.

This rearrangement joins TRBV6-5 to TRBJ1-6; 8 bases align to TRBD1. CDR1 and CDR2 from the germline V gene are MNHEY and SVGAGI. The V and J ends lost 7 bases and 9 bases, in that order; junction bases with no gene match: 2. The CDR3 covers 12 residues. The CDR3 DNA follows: TGTGCCAGCACCGACAGGGGTTCACCCCTCCACTTT. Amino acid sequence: CASTDRGSPLHF.

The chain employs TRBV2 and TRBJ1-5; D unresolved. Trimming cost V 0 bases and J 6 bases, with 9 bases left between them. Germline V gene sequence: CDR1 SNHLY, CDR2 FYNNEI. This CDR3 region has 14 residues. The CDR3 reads CASSEALSGQPQHF. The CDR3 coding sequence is TGTGCCAGCAGTGAAGCGCTTTCAGGTCAGCCCCAGCATTTT.

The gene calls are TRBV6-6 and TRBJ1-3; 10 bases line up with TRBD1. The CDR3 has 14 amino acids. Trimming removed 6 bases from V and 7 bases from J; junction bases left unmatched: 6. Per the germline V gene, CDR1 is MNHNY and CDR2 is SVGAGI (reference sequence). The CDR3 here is CASSRDRGSNTIYF. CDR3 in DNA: TGTGCCAGCAGCCGGGACAGGGGCTCGAACACCATATATTTT.

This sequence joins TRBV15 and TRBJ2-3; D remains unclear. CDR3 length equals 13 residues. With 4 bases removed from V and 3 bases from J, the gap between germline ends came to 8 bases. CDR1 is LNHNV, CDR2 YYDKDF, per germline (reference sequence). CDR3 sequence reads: CATSTRVTDTQYF. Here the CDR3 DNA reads TGTGCCACCAGCACCCGGGTAACAGATACGCAGTATTTT.

The CDR3, as DNA: TGTGCCAGCCGCGACGCAGGGACCTATAATTCACCCCTCCACTTT. It yields the protein CASRDAGTYNSPLHF. V usage is TRBV2 and J usage is TRBJ1-6, with D perhaps matching TRBD1 (5 bases). The V end was cut by 8 bases, the J end by 2 bases, with 13 bases between. The CDR3 is 15 residues long. Germline V gene lookup returns CDR1 SNHLY and CDR2 FYNNEI.

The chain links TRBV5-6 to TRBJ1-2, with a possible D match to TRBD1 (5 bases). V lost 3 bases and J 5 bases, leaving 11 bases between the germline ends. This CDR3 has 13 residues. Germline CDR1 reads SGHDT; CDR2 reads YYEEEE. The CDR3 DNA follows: TGTGCCAGCAGCTCCTCAGGGCAGTATGGCTACACCTTC. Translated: CASSSSGQYGYTF.

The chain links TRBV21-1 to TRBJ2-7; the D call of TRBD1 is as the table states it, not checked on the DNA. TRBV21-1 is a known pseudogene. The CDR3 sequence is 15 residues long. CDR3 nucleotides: TGTGCCAGCAGCAAAGCCCCGACACCAAGCTACGAGCAGTACTTC. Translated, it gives CASSKAPTPSYEQYF.

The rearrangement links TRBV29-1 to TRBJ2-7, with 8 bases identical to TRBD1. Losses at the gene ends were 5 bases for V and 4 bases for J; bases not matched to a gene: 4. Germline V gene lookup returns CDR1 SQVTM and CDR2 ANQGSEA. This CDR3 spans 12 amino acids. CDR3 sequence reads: CSVLGQGYEQYF. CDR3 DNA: TGCAGCGTTCTCGGACAGGGTTACGAGCAGTACTTC.

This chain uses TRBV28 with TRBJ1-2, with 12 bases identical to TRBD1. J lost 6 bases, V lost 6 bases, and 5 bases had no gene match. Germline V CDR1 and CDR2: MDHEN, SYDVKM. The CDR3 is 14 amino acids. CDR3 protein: CASRARDRGHGYTF. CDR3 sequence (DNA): TGTGCCAGCAGGGCAAGGGACAGGGGGCATGGCTACACCTTC.

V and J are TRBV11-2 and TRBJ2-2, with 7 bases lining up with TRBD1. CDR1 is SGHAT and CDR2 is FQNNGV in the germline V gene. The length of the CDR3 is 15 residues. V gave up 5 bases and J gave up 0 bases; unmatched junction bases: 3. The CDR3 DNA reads TGTGCCAGCAGCACCGGGACAGCGAACACCGGGGAGCTGTTTTTT. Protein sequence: CASSTGTANTGELFF. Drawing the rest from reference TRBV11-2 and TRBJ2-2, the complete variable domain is EAGVAQSPRYKIIEKRQSVAFWCNPISGHATLYWYQQILGQGPKLLIQFQNNGVVDDSQLPKDRFSAERLKGVDSTLKIQPAKLEDSAVYLCASSTGTANTGELFFGEGSRLTVL.

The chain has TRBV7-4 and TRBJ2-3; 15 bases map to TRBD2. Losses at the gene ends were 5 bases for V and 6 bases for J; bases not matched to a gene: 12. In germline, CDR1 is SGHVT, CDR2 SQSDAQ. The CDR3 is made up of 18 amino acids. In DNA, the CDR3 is TGTGCCAGCAGCCCCCGCGGACTAGCGGGAGGGCACGGCGATACGCAGTATTTT. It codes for CASSPRGLAGGHGDTQYF.

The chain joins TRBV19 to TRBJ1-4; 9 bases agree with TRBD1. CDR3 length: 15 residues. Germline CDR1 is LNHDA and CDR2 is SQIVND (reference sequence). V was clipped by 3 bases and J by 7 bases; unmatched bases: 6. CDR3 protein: CASSIPGQGSEKLFF. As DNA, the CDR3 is TGTGCCAGTAGTATCCCGGGACAGGGAAGTGAAAAACTGTTTTTT. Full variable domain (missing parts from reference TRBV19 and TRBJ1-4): DGGITQSPKYLFRKEGQNVTLSCEQNLNHDAMYWYRQDPGQGLRLIYYSQIVNDFQKGDIAEGYSVSREKKESFPLTVTSAQKNPTAFYLCASSIPGQGSEKLFFGSGTQLSVL.

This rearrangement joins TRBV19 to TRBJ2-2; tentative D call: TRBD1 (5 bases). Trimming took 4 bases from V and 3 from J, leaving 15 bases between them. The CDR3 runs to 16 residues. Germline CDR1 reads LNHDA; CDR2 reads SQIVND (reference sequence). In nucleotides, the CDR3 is TGTGCCAGTAGTAACCCCCCAGGGTACTACACCGGGGAGCTGTTTTTT. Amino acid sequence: CASSNPPGYYTGELFF.

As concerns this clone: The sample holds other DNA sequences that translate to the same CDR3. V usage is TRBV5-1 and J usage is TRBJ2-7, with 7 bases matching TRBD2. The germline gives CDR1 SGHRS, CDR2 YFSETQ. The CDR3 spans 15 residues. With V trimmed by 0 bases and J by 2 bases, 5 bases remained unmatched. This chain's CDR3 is CASSLALAGAYEQYF. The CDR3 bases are TGCGCCAGCAGCTTGGCCTTGGCGGGAGCCTACGAGCAGTACTTC.

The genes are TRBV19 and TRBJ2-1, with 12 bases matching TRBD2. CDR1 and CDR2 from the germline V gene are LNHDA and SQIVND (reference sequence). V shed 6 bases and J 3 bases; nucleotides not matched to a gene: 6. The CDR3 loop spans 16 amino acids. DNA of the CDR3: TGTGCCAGTAGCCCCGGGACTAGCGGGTTCTACAATGAGCAGTTCTTC. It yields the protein CASSPGTSGFYNEQFF. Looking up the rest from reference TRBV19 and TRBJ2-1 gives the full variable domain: DGGITQSPKYLFRKEGQNVTLSCEQNLNHDAMYWYRQDPGQGLRLIYYSQIVNDFQKGDIAEGYSVSREKKESFPLTVTSAQKNPTAFYLCASSPGTSGFYNEQFFGPGTRLTVL.

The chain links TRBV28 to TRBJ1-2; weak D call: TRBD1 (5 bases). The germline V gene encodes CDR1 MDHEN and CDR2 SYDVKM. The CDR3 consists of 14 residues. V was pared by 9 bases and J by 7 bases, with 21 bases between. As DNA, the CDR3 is TGTGCCAGTAGGCGGGAATCCAGGGCTGCTGGCTACACCTTC. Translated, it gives CASRRESRAAGYTF.

Written as DNA, the CDR3 is TGCAGCGCCCGCCGACAGGGGGGCTACGAGCAGTACTTC. This encodes CSARRQGGYEQYF. The chain recombines TRBV29-1 with TRBJ2-7, with 9 nucleotides matching TRBD1. Germline CDR1 reads SQVTM; CDR2 reads ANQGSEA. The CDR3 contains 13 residues. With V trimmed by 7 bases and J by 3 bases, 7 bases remained unmatched.

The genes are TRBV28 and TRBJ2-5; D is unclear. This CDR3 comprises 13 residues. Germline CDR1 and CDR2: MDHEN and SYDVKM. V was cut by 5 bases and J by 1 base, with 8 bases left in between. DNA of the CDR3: TGTGCCAGCAGTCCCGGGCCCCAAGAGACCCAGTACTTC. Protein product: CASSPGPQETQYF. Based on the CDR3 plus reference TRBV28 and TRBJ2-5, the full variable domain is DVKVTQSSRYLVKRTGEKVFLECVQDMDHENMFWYRQDPGLGLRLIYFSYDVKMKEKGDIPEGYSVSREKKERFSLILESASTNQTSMYLCASSPGPQETQYFGPGTRLLVL.